The T cell receptor (beta chain) described here comes from a study of control samples from healthy donors and cancer patients. The protocol was immunoSEQ multiplex PCR, while the TCRdb copy is restricted to in-frame clones and leaves out a portion. Here the sample spans approximately 120,000 clones, over 75% being singletons. CDR1 is MNHEY, CDR2 SMNVEV, per germline (reference sequence). CDR3 length: 9 residues. V was shortened by 8 bases and J by 4 bases, with 3 bases between the two germline ends. The sample was blood. This TCR was recovered from a man in his sixties in good health. V gene TRBV27 combines with J gene TRBJ2-7; D is uncertain. Here the CDR3 DNA reads TGTGCCAGCGGATACGAGCAGTACTTC. It is translated as CASGYEQYF.